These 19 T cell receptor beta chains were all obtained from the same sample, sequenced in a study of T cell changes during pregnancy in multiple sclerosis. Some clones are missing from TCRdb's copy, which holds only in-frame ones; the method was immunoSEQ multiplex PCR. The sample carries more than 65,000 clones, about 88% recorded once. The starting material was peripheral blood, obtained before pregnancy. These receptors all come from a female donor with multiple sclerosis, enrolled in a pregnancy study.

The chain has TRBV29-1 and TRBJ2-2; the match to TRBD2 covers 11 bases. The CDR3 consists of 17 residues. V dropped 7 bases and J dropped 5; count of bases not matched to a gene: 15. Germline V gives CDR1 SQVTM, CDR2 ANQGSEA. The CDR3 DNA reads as TGCAGCGGGGGTAGGGATGGACTAGCGGGCAAGACCGGGGAGCTGTTTTTT. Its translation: CSGGRDGLAGKTGELFF.

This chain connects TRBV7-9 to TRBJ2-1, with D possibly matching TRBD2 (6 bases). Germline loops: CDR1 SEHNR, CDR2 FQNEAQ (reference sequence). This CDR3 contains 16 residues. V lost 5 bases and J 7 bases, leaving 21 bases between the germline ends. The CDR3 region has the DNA TGTGCCAGCAGCCCCTCCGGGACTCTACTTCCGAATGAGCAGTTCTTC. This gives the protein CASSPSGTLLPNEQFF.

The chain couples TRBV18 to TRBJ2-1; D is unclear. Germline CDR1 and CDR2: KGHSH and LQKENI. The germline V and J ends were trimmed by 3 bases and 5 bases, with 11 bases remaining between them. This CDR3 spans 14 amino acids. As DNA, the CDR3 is TGTGCCAGCTCACCCCAGGCGTCCAACAATGAGCAGTTCTTC. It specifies CASSPQASNNEQFF.

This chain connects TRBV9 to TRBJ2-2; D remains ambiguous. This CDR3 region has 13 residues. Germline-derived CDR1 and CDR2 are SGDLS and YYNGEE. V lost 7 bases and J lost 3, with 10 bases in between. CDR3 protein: CASGVADTGELFF. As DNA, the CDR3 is TGTGCCAGCGGGGTAGCCGACACCGGGGAGCTGTTTTTT.

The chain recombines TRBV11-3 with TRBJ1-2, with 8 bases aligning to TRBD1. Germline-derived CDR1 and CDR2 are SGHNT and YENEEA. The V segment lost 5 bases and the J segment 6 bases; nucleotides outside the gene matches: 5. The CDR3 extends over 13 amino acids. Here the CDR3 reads CASSHDRGDGYTF. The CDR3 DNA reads TGTGCCAGCAGCCACGACAGGGGAGATGGCTACACCTTC.

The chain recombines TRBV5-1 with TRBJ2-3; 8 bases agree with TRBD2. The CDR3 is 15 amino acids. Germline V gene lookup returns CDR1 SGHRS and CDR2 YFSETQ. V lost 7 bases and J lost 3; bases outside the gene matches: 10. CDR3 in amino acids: CASQTSSGGTDTQYF. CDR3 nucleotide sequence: TGCGCCAGCCAAACGTCCAGCGGGGGTACAGATACGCAGTATTTT.

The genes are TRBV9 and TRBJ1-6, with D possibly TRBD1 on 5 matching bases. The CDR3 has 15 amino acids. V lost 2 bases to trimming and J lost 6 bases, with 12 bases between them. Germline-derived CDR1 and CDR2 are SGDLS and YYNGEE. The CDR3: CASSVNQGSNSPLHF. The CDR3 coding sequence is TGTGCCAGCAGCGTTAACCAGGGAAGTAATTCACCCCTCCACTTT.

The CDR3: CATLHTGTGYYDEQYF. The CDR3, as DNA: TGTGCCACTTTGCATACCGGGACAGGGTATTACGACGAGCAGTACTTC. The V and J genes are TRBV19 and TRBJ2-7; 9 nucleotides line up with TRBD1. Germline lookup yields CDR1 LNHDA and CDR2 SQIVND (reference sequence). This CDR3 is built from 16 residues. Trimming cost V 10 bases and J 5 bases; bases outside gene matches: 18.

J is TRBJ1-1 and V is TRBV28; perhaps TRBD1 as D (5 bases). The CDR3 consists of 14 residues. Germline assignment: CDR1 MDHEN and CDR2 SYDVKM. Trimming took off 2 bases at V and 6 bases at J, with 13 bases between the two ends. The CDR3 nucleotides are TGTGCCAGCAGTTTAAAACAGGTGTACCCTGAAGCTTTCTTT. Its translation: CASSLKQVYPEAFF.

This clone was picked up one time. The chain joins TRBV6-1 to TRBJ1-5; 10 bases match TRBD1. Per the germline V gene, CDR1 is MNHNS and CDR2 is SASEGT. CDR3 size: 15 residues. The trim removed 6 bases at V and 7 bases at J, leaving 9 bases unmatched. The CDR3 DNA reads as TGTGCCAGCAGCAAAGCCCGGGACAGGGGACAGCCCCAGCATTTT. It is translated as CASSKARDRGQPQHF.

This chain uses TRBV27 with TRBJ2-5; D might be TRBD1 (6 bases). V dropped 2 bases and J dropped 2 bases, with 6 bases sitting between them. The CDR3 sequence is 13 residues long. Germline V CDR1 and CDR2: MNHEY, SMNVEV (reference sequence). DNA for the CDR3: TGTGCCAGCAGTTTAAGGGGGCAAGAGACCCAGTACTTC. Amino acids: CASSLRGQETQYF.

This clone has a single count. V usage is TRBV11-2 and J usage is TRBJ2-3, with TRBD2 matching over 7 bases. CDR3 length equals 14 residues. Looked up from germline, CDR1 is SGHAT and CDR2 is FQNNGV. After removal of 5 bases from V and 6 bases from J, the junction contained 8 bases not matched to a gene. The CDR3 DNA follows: TGTGCCAGCAGCGCCAACTGGGGGGGGGATACGCAGTATTTT. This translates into CASSANWGGDTQYF. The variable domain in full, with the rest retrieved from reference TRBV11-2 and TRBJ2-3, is EAGVAQSPRYKIIEKRQSVAFWCNPISGHATLYWYQQILGQGPKLLIQFQNNGVVDDSQLPKDRFSAERLKGVDSTLKIQPAKLEDSAVYLCASSANWGGDTQYFGPGTRLTVL.

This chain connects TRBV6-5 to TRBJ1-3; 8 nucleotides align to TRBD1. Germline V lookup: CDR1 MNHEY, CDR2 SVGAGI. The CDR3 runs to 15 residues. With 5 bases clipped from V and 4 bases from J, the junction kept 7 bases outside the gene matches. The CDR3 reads CASSPRTGIGNTIYF. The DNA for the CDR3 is TGTGCCAGCAGTCCCCGGACAGGGATCGGAAACACCATATATTTT.

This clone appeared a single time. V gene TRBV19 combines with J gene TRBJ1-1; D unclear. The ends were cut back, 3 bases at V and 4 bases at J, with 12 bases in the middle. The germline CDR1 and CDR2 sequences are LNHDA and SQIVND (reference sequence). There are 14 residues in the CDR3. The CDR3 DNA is TGTGCCAGTAGTATTACGGGTGGAGGCACTGAAGCTTTCTTT. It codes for CASSITGGGTEAFF.

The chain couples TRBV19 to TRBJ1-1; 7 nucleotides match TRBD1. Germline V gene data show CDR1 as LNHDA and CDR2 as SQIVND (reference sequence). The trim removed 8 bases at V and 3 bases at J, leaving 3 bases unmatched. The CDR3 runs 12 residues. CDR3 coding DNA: TGTGCCAGTGGGGACAGTTACACTGAAGCTTTCTTT. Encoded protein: CASGDSYTEAFF.

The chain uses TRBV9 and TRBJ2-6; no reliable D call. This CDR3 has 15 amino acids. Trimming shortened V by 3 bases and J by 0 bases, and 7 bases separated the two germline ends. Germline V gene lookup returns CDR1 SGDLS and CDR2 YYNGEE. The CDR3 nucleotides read TGTGCCAGCAGCGCCCGCAGCTCTGGGGCCAACGTCCTGACTTTC. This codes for CASSARSSGANVLTF.

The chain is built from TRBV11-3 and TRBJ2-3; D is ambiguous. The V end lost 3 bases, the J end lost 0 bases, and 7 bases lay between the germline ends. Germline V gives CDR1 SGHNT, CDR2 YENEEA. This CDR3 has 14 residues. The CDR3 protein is CASSLRQSTDTQYF. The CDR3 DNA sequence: TGTGCCAGCAGCTTGAGACAAAGCACAGATACGCAGTATTTT.

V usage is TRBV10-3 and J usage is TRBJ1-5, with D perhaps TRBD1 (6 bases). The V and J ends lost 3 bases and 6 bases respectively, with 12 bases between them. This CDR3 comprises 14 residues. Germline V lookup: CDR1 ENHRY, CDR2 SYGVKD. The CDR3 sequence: CAISDGTSAQPQHF. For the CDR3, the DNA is TGTGCCATCAGTGACGGGACATCGGCTCAGCCCCAGCATTTT.

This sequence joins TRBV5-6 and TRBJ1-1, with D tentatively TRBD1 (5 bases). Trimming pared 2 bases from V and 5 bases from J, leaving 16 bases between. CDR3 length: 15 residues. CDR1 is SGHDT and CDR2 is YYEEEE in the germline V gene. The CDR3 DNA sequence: TGTGCCAGCAGCTTTAATGGAGGGACGCGGACTGAAGCTTTCTTT. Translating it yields CASSFNGGTRTEAFF.